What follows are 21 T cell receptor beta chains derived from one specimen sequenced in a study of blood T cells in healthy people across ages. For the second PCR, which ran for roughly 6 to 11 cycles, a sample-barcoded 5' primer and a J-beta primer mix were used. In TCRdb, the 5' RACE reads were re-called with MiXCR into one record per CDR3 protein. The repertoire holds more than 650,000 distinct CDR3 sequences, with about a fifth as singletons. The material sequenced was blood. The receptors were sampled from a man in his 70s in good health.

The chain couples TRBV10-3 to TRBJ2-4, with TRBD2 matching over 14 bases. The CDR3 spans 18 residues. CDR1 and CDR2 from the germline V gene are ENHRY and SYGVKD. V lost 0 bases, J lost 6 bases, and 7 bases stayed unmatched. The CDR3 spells CAISESPRTSGGLNIQYF. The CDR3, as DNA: TGTGCCATCAGTGAGTCGCCCAGGACTAGCGGGGGGCTAAACATTCAGTACTTC.

In DNA form, the CDR3 reads TGTGCCAGCAGTCTCGGGACGGAGTCCTACGAGCAGTACGTC. It encodes CASSLGTESYEQYV. The rearrangement uses TRBV12-3 or TRBV12-4 and TRBJ2-7, with D perhaps matching TRBD1 or TRBD2 (5 bases each). Trimming cost V 5 bases and J 1 base, with 12 bases left between them. The CDR3 loop spans 14 amino acids.

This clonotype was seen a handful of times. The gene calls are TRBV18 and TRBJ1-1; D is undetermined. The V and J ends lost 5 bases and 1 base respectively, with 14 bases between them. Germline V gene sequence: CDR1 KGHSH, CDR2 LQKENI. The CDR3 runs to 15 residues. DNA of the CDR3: TGTGCCAGCTCAACGATCCCCTCTAGGAACACTGAAGCTTTCTTT. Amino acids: CASSTIPSRNTEAFF.

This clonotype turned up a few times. CDR3 in DNA: TGCGCCAGCAGCCCCCGGCCCGGACAGGGGGGGAACACAGATACGCAGTATTTT. Its translation: CASSPRPGQGGNTDTQYF. The J gene is TRBJ2-3, the V gene TRBV5-1, with 10 nucleotides matching TRBD1. The V gene's germline CDR1 is SGHRS and CDR2 YFSETQ. The CDR3 has 18 residues. With V trimmed by 4 bases and J by 2 bases, 13 bases remained unmatched.

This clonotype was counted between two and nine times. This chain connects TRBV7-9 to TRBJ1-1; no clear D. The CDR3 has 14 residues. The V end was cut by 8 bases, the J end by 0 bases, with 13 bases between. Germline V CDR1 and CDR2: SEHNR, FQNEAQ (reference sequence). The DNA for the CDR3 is TGTGCCAGCGCTACTGGACCGCTGAACACTGAAGCTTTCTTT. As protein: CASATGPLNTEAFF.

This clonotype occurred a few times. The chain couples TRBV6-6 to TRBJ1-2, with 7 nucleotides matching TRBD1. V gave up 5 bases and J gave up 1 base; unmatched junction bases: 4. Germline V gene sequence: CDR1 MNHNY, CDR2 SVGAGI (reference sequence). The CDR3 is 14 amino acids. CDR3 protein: CASSGTGVNYGYTF. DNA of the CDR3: TGTGCCAGCAGTGGAACAGGGGTTAACTATGGCTACACCTTC.

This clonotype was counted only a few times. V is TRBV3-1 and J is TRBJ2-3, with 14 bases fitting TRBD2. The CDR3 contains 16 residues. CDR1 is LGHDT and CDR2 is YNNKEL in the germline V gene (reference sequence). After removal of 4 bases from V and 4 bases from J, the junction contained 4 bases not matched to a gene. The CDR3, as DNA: TGTGCCAGCAGCCGGGGACTAGCGGGAGTCGCAGATACGCAGTATTTT. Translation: CASSRGLAGVADTQYF.

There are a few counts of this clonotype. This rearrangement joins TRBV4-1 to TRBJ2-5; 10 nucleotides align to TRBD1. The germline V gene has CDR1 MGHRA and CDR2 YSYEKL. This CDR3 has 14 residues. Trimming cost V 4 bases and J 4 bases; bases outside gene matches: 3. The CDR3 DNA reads TGCGCCAGCAGCCGGGACAGGGGTCCAGAGACCCAGTACTTC. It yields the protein CASSRDRGPETQYF.

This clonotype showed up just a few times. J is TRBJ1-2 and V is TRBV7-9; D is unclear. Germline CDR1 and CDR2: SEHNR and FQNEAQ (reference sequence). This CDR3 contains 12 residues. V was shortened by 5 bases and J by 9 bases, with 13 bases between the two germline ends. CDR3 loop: CASSLAGPRYTF. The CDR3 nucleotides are TGTGCCAGCAGCCTGGCGGGTCCTCGCTACACCTTC.

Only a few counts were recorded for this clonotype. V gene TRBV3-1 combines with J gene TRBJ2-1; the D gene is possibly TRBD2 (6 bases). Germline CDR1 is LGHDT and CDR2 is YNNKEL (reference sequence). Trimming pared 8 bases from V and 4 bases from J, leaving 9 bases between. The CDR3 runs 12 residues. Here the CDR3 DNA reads TGTGCCAGCCGCGGGGTTTACAATGAGCAGTTCTTC. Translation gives CASRGVYNEQFF.

This CDR3 reads CASSDRGHEQYV. Here the CDR3 DNA reads TGTGCCAGCAGTGACAGGGGTCACGAGCAGTACGTC. The chain recombines TRBV12-3 or TRBV12-4 with TRBJ2-7; TRBD1 aligns across 8 bases. This CDR3 is 12 amino acids long. The trim removed 5 bases at V and 5 bases at J, leaving 2 bases unmatched.

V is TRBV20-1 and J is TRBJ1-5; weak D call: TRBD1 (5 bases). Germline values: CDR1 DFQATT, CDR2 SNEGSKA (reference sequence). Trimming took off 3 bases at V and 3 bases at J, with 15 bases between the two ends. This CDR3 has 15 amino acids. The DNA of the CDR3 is TGCAGTGCTAGGGTCCCGGGACCTTCCAATCAGCCCCAGCATTTT. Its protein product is CSARVPGPSNQPQHF.

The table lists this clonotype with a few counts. The DNA of the CDR3 is TGTGCCAGCAGTGAGGCGCCAGGGGAAACGGATACGCAGTATTTT. This codes for CASSEAPGETDTQYF. V and J are TRBV6-1 and TRBJ2-3, with a weak D call TRBD1 (6 bases). Germline V gene sequence: CDR1 MNHNS, CDR2 SASEGT. Trimming left V 3 bases short and J 6 bases short, with 16 bases between. The CDR3 totals 15 residues.

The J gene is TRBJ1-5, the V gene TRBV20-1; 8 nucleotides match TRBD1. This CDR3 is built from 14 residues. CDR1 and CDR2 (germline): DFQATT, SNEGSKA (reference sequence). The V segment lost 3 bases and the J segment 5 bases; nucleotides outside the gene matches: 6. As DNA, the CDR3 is TGCAGTGCTAGTAGGCAGGGGGCTGATCAGCCCCAGCATTTT. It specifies CSASRQGADQPQHF.

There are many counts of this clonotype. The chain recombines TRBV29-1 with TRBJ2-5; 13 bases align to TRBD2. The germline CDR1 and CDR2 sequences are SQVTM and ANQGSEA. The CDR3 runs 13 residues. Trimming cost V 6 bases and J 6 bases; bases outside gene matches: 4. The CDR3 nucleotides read TGCAGCGTGGGGACTAGCGGGACGAAGACCCAGTACTTC. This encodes CSVGTSGTKTQYF.

DNA of the CDR3: TGTGCCAGCTCACGTCGACAGGGTATGAACTATGGCTACACCTTC. Protein sequence: CASSRRQGMNYGYTF. The V and J genes are TRBV18 and TRBJ1-2; 7 nucleotides agree with TRBD1. From germline, CDR1 is KGHSH and CDR2 LQKENI. This CDR3 has 15 amino acids. Trimming took 4 bases from V and 2 from J; bases not matched to a gene: 7.

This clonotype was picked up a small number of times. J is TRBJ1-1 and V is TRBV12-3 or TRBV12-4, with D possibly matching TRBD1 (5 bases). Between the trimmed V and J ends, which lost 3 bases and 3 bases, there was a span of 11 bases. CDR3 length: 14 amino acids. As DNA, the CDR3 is TGTGCCAGCAGTTTGAGGGGTTTTGACACTGAAGCTTTCTTT. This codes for CASSLRGFDTEAFF.

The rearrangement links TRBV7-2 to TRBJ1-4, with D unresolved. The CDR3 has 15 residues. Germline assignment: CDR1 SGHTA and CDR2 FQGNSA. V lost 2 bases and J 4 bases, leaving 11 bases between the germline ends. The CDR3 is CASSLRAVINEKLFF. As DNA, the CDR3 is TGTGCCAGCAGCTTAAGGGCTGTAATTAATGAAAAACTGTTTTTT.

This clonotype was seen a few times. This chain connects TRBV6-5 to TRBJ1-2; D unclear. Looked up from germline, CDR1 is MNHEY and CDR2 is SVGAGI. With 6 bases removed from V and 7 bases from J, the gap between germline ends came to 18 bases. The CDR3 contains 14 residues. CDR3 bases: TGTGCCAGCAGCTACAGACCGACGCCCGGTGGCTACACCTTC. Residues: CASSYRPTPGGYTF.

The CDR3 is CASSSDTYEQYF. The CDR3 nucleotides read TGTGCCAGCAGTTCAGATACCTACGAGCAGTACTTC. The chain couples TRBV2 to TRBJ2-7; no clear D. V gave up 5 bases and J gave up 2 bases, with 7 bases separating them. In germline, CDR1 is SNHLY, CDR2 FYNNEI. The length of the CDR3 is 12 residues.

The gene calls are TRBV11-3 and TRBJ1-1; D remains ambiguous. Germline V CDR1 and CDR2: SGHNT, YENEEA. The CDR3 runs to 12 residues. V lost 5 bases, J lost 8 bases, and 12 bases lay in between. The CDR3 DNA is TGTGCCAGCAGCAGACACCGTGGAGAAGCTTTCTTT. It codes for CASSRHRGEAFF.